Shown below are 20 T cell receptor beta chains from a single sample sequenced in a study of T cells in tumors after PD-1 blockade. The assay was immunoSEQ multiplex PCR, and TCRdb's table has in-frame clones only and misses some. The sample has 40,000 to 55,000 clones; just under 80% are singletons. The material sequenced was PBMCs, taken before anti-PD-1 treatment. The receptors here all came from a human donor with basal cell carcinoma.

V usage is TRBV4-1 and J usage is TRBJ1-5; a possible D gene is TRBD1 (6 bases). The germline gives CDR1 MGHRA, CDR2 YSYEKL. Trimming pared 0 bases from V and 2 bases from J, leaving 17 bases between. The CDR3 length is 18 residues. CDR3 protein: CASSQEASNRVRNQPQHF. In DNA, the CDR3 is TGCGCCAGCAGCCAAGAAGCTTCGAACAGGGTACGCAATCAGCCCCAGCATTTT.

The rearrangement links TRBV6-5 to TRBJ2-7; D perhaps matches TRBD1 (6 bases). Per germline, CDR1 MNHEY and CDR2 SVGAGI. The CDR3 is 13 residues long. V lost 5 bases and J lost 2, with 10 bases in between. DNA of the CDR3: TGTGCCAGCAGTCCAGGGGTGACCTACGAGCAGTACTTC. Its protein is CASSPGVTYEQYF.

This chain connects TRBV2 to TRBJ2-2; D may be TRBD1 or TRBD2 (5 bases each). Per the germline V gene, CDR1 is SNHLY and CDR2 is FYNNEI. Trimming stripped 5 bases from V and 7 bases from J, with 17 bases between. This CDR3 contains 15 residues. DNA of the CDR3: TGTGCCAGCAGTTCCCAGGGACGCGTAGGCGGGGAGCTGTTTTTT. Its translation: CASSSQGRVGGELFF.

J is TRBJ2-1 and V is TRBV28; D uncertain. The CDR3 sequence is 14 residues long. The germline V gene encodes CDR1 MDHEN and CDR2 SYDVKM. V was trimmed by 3 bases and J by 4 bases, leaving 10 bases between them. The CDR3 DNA is TGTGCCAGCAGTTTGATACAAACTTACAATGAGCAGTTCTTC. This encodes CASSLIQTYNEQFF.

A few counts support this clone. The J gene is TRBJ1-1, the V gene TRBV27; D not resolved. V lost 1 base and J 0 bases, leaving 3 bases between the germline ends. The germline CDR1 and CDR2 sequences are MNHEY and SMNVEV (reference sequence). CDR3 length equals 13 residues. CDR3 in DNA: TGTGCCAGCAGTTTATACATGAACACTGAAGCTTTCTTT. Its translation is CASSLYMNTEAFF.

The chain employs TRBV12-5 and TRBJ1-2; D not certain. Trimming left V 6 bases short and J 8 bases short, with 13 bases between. This CDR3 region has 12 residues. CDR1 and CDR2 from the germline V gene are LGHNT and FRNRAP. The CDR3 sequence: CASGPNRGGYTF. Written as DNA, the CDR3 is TGTGCTAGTGGCCCCAACCGAGGGGGCTACACCTTC.

This rearrangement joins TRBV9 to TRBJ2-2; the match to TRBD2 covers 9 bases. V lost 6 bases, J lost 3 bases, and 6 bases stayed unmatched. CDR1 is SGDLS, CDR2 YYNGEE, per germline. This CDR3 has 15 amino acids. The chain's CDR3 is CASTASGTDTGELFF. The CDR3 coding sequence is TGTGCCAGCACCGCTAGCGGGACCGACACCGGGGAGCTGTTTTTT.

This clone was observed a few times. The chain is built from TRBV2 and TRBJ2-3; tentative D call: TRBD2 (6 bases). V lost 2 bases and J lost 5, with 8 bases in between. CDR1 and CDR2 (germline): SNHLY, FYNNEI. The length of the CDR3 is 13 residues. The CDR3 spells CASSERGRDTQYF. In DNA, the CDR3 is TGTGCCAGCAGTGAACGGGGGAGAGATACGCAGTATTTT.

This chain uses TRBV21-1 with TRBJ1-4; the table names TRBD1, a call not compared with the DNA. TRBV21-1 is deemed a pseudogene. This CDR3 has 19 residues. The CDR3 DNA is TGTGCCAGCAGCAAAGCGCCGGCCAGGGGACACACAACTAATGAAAAACTGTTTTTT. This encodes CASSKAPARGHTTNEKLFF.

Only a few counts were recorded for this clone. The chain is built from TRBV19 and TRBJ2-7; D is uncertain. Trimming left V 5 bases short and J 9 bases short, with 20 bases between. CDR1 is LNHDA and CDR2 is SQIVND in the germline V gene (reference sequence). The length of the CDR3 is 14 residues. The CDR3 spells CASSETPIALGQYF. The CDR3 DNA follows: TGTGCCAGTAGTGAGACGCCAATTGCGCTAGGGCAGTACTTC.

The CDR3 DNA follows: TGTGCCAGCAGCATGAGGACTACAGGGTACAATCAGCCCCAGCATTTT. Translating gives CASSMRTTGYNQPQHF. The chain is built from TRBV5-6 and TRBJ1-5, with D possibly matching TRBD1 (6 bases). Looked up from germline, CDR1 is SGHDT and CDR2 is YYEEEE. Trimming removed 4 bases from V and 3 bases from J, with 17 bases in between. The CDR3 has 16 amino acids.

The gene calls are TRBV4-2 and TRBJ1-2; D is uncertain. Trimming removed 1 base at V and 8 bases at J, with 11 bases between. Germline CDR1 and CDR2: LGHNA and YNFKEQ. The CDR3 runs 13 residues. The CDR3 DNA is TGTGCCAGCAGCCAAGGAGAGGGAAAAGGCTACACCTTC. It is translated as CASSQGEGKGYTF.

The chain employs TRBV5-4 and TRBJ2-1, with D perhaps given as TRBD1 or TRBD2 (5 bases each). Germline lookup yields CDR1 SGHNT and CDR2 YYREEE (reference sequence). With 0 bases removed from V and 8 bases from J, the gap between germline ends came to 12 bases. There are 14 residues in the CDR3. Here the CDR3 DNA reads TGTGCCAGCAGCTTGGCTGGGACCAGGGATGAGCAGTTCTTC. This translates into CASSLAGTRDEQFF.

The CDR3 sequence: CASSIPGQVRYGYTF. For the CDR3, the DNA is TGTGCCAGTAGTATCCCAGGACAGGTCCGCTATGGCTACACCTTC. The chain couples TRBV19 to TRBJ1-2, with 7 positions matching TRBD1. V was pared by 3 bases and J by 4 bases, with 8 bases of the junction left unmatched. This CDR3 has 15 residues. In germline, CDR1 is LNHDA, CDR2 SQIVND (reference sequence). Full variable domain (rest looked up from reference TRBV19 and TRBJ1-2): DGGITQSPKYLFRKEGQNVTLSCEQNLNHDAMYWYRQDPGQGLRLIYYSQIVNDFQKGDIAEGYSVSREKKESFPLTVTSAQKNPTAFYLCASSIPGQVRYGYTFGSGTRLTVV.

The genes are TRBV20-1 and TRBJ2-3; TRBD2 matches 11 bases. This CDR3 comprises 15 residues. V lost 3 bases and J lost 3; bases outside the gene matches: 5. Germline assignment: CDR1 DFQATT and CDR2 SNEGSKA (reference sequence). The DNA of the CDR3 is TGCAGTGCTAGTGGTCTAGCGGGGGGTACAGATACGCAGTATTTT. As protein: CSASGLAGGTDTQYF.

This chain links TRBV6-5 with TRBJ2-7; D is ambiguous. Trimming left V 6 bases short and J 4 bases short, with 16 bases between. Germline values: CDR1 MNHEY, CDR2 SVGAGI. The CDR3 has 14 residues. This chain's CDR3 is CASSKGSFMYEQYF. The CDR3 DNA is TGTGCCAGCAGCAAAGGTAGTTTTATGTACGAGCAGTACTTC.

The rearrangement joins TRBV14 to TRBJ1-6, with a possible D match to TRBD1 (6 bases). V dropped 4 bases and J dropped 13 bases, with 17 bases sitting between them. CDR3 size: 14 residues. The germline CDR1 and CDR2 sequences are SGHDN and FVKESK. The DNA for the CDR3 is TGTGCCAGCAGCCCGAGCTTATCAGGGGCTCCCCTCCACTTT. Protein: CASSPSLSGAPLHF.

As DNA, the CDR3 is TGTGCCAGCACCGTAGCGGGGGGGCCGAACAATGAGCAGTTCTTC. Translation: CASTVAGGPNNEQFF. The chain is built from TRBV3-1 (or the pseudogene TRBV3-2) and TRBJ2-1, with 11 bases lining up with TRBD2. Germline-derived CDR1 and CDR2 are LGHDT and YNNKEL (reference sequence). J lost 5 bases, V lost 7 bases, and 7 bases had no gene match. This CDR3 comprises 15 residues.

The V call is TRBV29-1, the J call TRBJ1-2; unclear D gene. Trimming took off 4 bases at V and 5 bases at J, with 11 bases between the two ends. The germline V gene encodes CDR1 SQVTM and CDR2 ANQGSEA. This CDR3 region has 12 residues. CDR3 sequence (DNA): TGCAGCGTTGTAATGGGCCGGTATGGCTACACCTTC. Its protein is CSVVMGRYGYTF. The full variable domain, its missing parts supplied by reference TRBV29-1 and TRBJ1-2, is SAVISQKPSRDICQRGTSLTIQCQVDSQVTMMFWYRQQPGQSLTLIATANQGSEATYESGFVIDKFPISRPNLTFSTLTVSNMSPEDSSIYLCSVVMGRYGYTFGSGTRLTVV.

The chain couples TRBV21-1 to TRBJ2-5; the table's D call, TRBD2, was not checked against the DNA. TRBV21-1 is shown as a pseudogene. This CDR3 comprises 14 residues. The CDR3 region has the DNA TGTGCCAGCAGCAAGATGGCCCCTCGCCTAGATAAGTACTTC. Residues: CASSKMAPRLDKYF.